The rows below give T cell receptor beta chains drawn from one sample of a study of molecular identifiers for immune sequencing clone quantification. TCRdb reprocessed the PCR reads with MiXCR, giving one entry per CDR3 protein. The sample yields about half a million distinct CDR3 sequences, around 23% seen once. Sequenced input: naive CD8+ T cells from blood, with Jurkat cell RNA spiked in. The receptors here all came from a human donor in good health. Some libraries in this study had Jurkat cell RNA spiked in. The conserved cysteine and the conserved F or W are not part of the CDR3 here. Size values are once, few and many counts, or a class for expanded clones, and some rows have none.

V gene | clone size | CDR3 protein
TRBV19 | many | ASSIGLSELF
TRBV6-6 | - | ASGSDGLAATGELF
TRBV7-3 | - | ASGLGLTCSDTQY
TRBV7-9 | - | ASSSTNYNTEAF
TRBV6-1 | - | ASSEGLGANNQPQH
TRBV29-1 | many | SVFGPRTGDGYT
TRBV6-2/TRBV6-3 | many | ASSPLAGKSTDTQY
TRBV9 | once | ASSVRGHRDNGQF
TRBV4-1 | - | ASSQSMGQGEKLF
TRBV7-2 | many | ASSLGRANEQF